This is a list of T cell receptor beta chains from one sample in a study of B cell selection in AIRE deficiency. The data were produced by immunoSEQ multiplex PCR, yet TCRdb's version contains in-frame clones alone and is incomplete. The sample records about 18,000 clones, 90% to 95% being singletons. Sequencing was performed on CD4+CD25+ Tregs sorted from PBMCs. These receptors originate from a human donor in good health. CDR3s include the opening cysteine and the closing phenylalanine or tryptophan. The order of the fields is D gene, clone size, J gene, V gene, CDR3 length, CDR3 protein, CDR3 DNA. D genes are given only for firm matches. Not every row has a clone size; where given, it reads once, few, many or a size class.

-,once,TRBJ2-3,TRBV19,14,CASSMWAVTDTQYF,TGTGCCAGTAGTATGTGGGCAGTCACAGATACGCAGTATTTT
-,-,TRBJ2-3,TRBV9,15,CASSLGTYGTDTQYF,TGTGCCAGCAGCCTGGGGACTTACGGCACAGATACGCAGTATTTT
-,-,TRBJ2-7,TRBV21-1,13,CASSKVDRNEQYF,TGTGCCAGCAGCAAAGTAGACAGGAACGAGCAGTACTTC
TRBD2,-,TRBJ2-2,TRBV28,17,CASKGTSGRPRAGELFF,TGTGCCAGCAAAGGGACTAGCGGGAGACCCAGGGCCGGGGAGCTGTTTTTT
TRBD2,-,TRBJ2-1,TRBV2,16,CASRGLAESSYNEQFF,TGTGCCAGCAGGGGACTAGCGGAAAGCTCCTACAATGAGCAGTTCTTC
-,-,TRBJ1-1,TRBV27,14,CASSLKAMNTEAFF,TGTGCCAGCAGTTTAAAGGCTATGAACACTGAAGCTTTCTTT
TRBD2,-,TRBJ2-1,TRBV5-1,16,CASSLIAGPLYNEQFF,TGCGCCAGCAGCTTGATAGCGGGACCTCTGTACAATGAGCAGTTCTTC
-,-,TRBJ2-1,TRBV7-2,14,CASSGRRSYNEQFF,TGTGCCAGCAGCGGGAGAAGGTCCTACAATGAGCAGTTCTTC
-,-,TRBJ2-3,TRBV7-3,13,CASSLTGADTQYF,TGTGCCAGCAGCTTAACGGGAGCAGATACGCAGTATTTT
TRBD1,-,TRBJ1-2,TRBV18,15,CASSRRQGDNYGYTF,TGTGCCAGCTCAAGAAGACAGGGGGATAACTATGGCTACACCTTC
-,once,TRBJ1-5,TRBV19,14,CASSAGYSNQPQHF,TGTGCCAGTAGTGCAGGGTATAGCAATCAGCCCCAGCATTTT
TRBD1,-,TRBJ1-1,TRBV5-1,16,CASSLVGQGMNTEAFF,TGCGCCAGCAGCTTGGTTGGACAGGGCATGAACACTGAAGCTTTCTTT
TRBD2,-,TRBJ2-7,TRBV28,17,CASSSGLAGEFPYEQYF,TGTGCCAGCAGTTCGGGACTAGCGGGAGAGTTTCCCTACGAGCAGTACTTC
-,once,TRBJ2-7,TRBV19,13,CASSWAPAYEQYF,TGTGCCAGTAGTTGGGCACCAGCCTACGAGCAGTACTTC
-,-,TRBJ2-5,TRBV5-1,14,CASSPTPLQETQYF,TGCGCCAGCAGCCCCACACCTCTCCAAGAGACCCAGTACTTC
-,-,TRBJ2-3,TRBV21-1,16,CASSKEVAGPTDTQYF,TGTGCCAGCAGCAAAGAGGTAGCGGGGCCCACAGATACGCAGTATTTT
-,-,TRBJ1-2,TRBV18,16,CASSPVARLSNYGYTF,TGTGCCAGCTCACCAGTCGCTAGGCTCTCTAACTATGGCTACACCTTC
TRBD1,few,TRBJ1-1,TRBV5-1,14,CASRHSTGGTEAFF,TGCGCCAGCAGACATAGCACAGGGGGCACTGAAGCTTTCTTT
-,-,TRBJ2-7,TRBV18,14,CASSPRELARGAYF,TGTGCCAGCTCACCGCGTGAGTTAGCTCGGGGGGCGTACTTC
-,-,TRBJ2-1,TRBV11-1,16,CASRIGGGGFYNEQFF,TGTGCCAGCAGAATAGGGGGGGGTGGATTCTACAATGAGCAGTTCTTC
TRBD2,-,TRBJ2-1,TRBV2,14,CASGGLAVRNEQFF,TGTGCCAGCGGGGGACTAGCGGTCCGAAATGAGCAGTTCTTC
-,-,TRBJ1-5,TRBV4-1,15,CASSQSPGFDQPQHF,TGCGCCAGCAGCCAATCACCGGGTTTTGATCAGCCCCAGCATTTT
-,-,TRBJ2-1,TRBV11-2,13,CASSHDTTGSQFF,TGTGCCAGCAGCCATGACACCACGGGATCGCAGTTCTTC
TRBD2,-,TRBJ2-3,TRBV6-8,14,CARLRLAPTDTQYF,TGTGCCAGATTGAGACTAGCCCCCACAGATACGCAGTATTTT
-,-,TRBJ1-6,TRBV28,13,CASSPGVQGSLHF,TGTGCCAGCAGTCCGGGCGTTCAGGGTTCCCTCCACTTT
TRBD2,-,TRBJ2-5,TRBV28,13,CASSLFGGETQYF,TGTGCCAGCAGTTTATTCGGGGGGGAGACCCAGTACTTC
TRBD2,-,TRBJ2-5,TRBV7-8,15,CASSLREGRFPPVYF,TGTGCCAGCAGCTTACGGGAGGGCCGCTTCCCACCGGTGTACTTC
TRBD2,-,TRBJ2-3,TRBV19,14,CASSGGRRSDTQYF,TGTGCCAGTAGTGGCGGGAGAAGGTCAGATACGCAGTATTTT
-,-,TRBJ1-4,TRBV2,12,CASSEEGRKLFF,TGTGCCAGCAGTGAAGAGGGCAGAAAACTGTTTTTT
TRBD2,-,TRBJ2-2,TRBV19,14,CASSIRGGTGELFF,TGTGCCAGTAGTATTCGGGGGGGAACCGGGGAGCTGTTTTTT
-,-,TRBJ1-1,TRBV4-2,13,CASSHTGPWGAFF,TGTGCCAGCAGTCACACAGGGCCATGGGGAGCTTTCTTT
-,-,TRBJ2-7,TRBV7-3,13,CASNYGQTYEQYF,TGTGCCAGCAATTACGGCCAAACCTACGAGCAGTACTTC
-,-,TRBJ1-1,TRBV6-6,13,CASLPNRDTEAFF,TGTGCCAGCCTCCCAAACAGGGACACTGAAGCTTTCTTT
TRBD2,-,TRBJ2-7,TRBV28,13,CAHRPAGTYEQYF,TGTGCTCACCGTCCAGCGGGGACCTACGAGCAGTACTTC
TRBD2,-,TRBJ2-1,TRBV5-6,16,CASSHAISGSYNEQFF,TGTGCCAGCAGCCACGCGATCAGCGGGAGCTACAATGAGCAGTTCTTC
-,-,TRBJ2-2,TRBV4-3,16,CASSQDPQGDGGELFF,TGCGCCAGCAGCCAAGACCCACAGGGAGATGGCGGGGAGCTGTTTTTT
-,-,TRBJ1-2,TRBV11-2,15,CASSLEAGTNYGYTF,TGTGCCAGCAGCTTAGAGGCAGGGACCAACTATGGCTACACCTTC
-,-,TRBJ2-1,TRBV28,14,CASSPPGKVYEQFF,TGTGCCAGCAGCCCCCCGGGGAAGGTCTATGAGCAGTTCTTC
-,-,TRBJ2-7,TRBV5-8,15,CASSLTGISLYEQYF,TGTGCCAGCAGCTTGACCGGCATCTCTTTATACGAGCAGTACTTC
-,-,TRBJ2-3,TRBV5-1,15,CASSLGQLFGDTQYF,TGCGCCAGCAGCTTGGGACAGCTATTCGGAGATACGCAGTATTTT
TRBD1,-,TRBJ1-2,TRBV7-9,16,CASSNGTGGSNYGYTF,TGTGCCAGCAGCAACGGGACAGGGGGTTCTAACTATGGCTACACCTTC
-,-,TRBJ1-1,TRBV28,12,CASSAGGTGAFF,TGTGCCAGCAGCGCCGGGGGTACAGGGGCTTTCTTT